This T cell receptor beta chain was recorded in a study of early T cells in non-severe SARS-CoV-2 infection. Study at large: Chains from this unsorted whole-blood bulk RNA could not be paired. The study, taken as a whole, reports: Lookups in VDJdb leaned toward anti-spike CD8 responses and missed private and CD4 specificities.

The sample holds many counts of this clonotype. As yet, its antigen is unknown. Individual cDNA molecules received unique molecular identifiers during library preparation. In TCRdb, the 5' RACE reads were re-called with MiXCR into one record per CDR3 protein. The table shows roughly 60,000 distinct CDR3 sequences, with roughly 5.9% occurring only once. The receptor comes from an adult who was a healthcare worker with PCR-confirmed SARS-CoV-2 infection or an uninfected control (not recorded which). The sample comprised whole blood.

Written as DNA, the CDR3 is TGTGCCAGTATGGCCTACAGGGAGGACACCGGGGAGCTGTTTTTT. Encoded protein: CASMAYREDTGELFF. V gene TRBV19 combines with J gene TRBJ2-2; D may be TRBD1 or TRBD2 (6 bases each). The V gene's germline CDR1 is LNHDA and CDR2 SQIVND (reference sequence). V dropped 7 bases and J dropped 3 bases, with 15 bases sitting between them. The CDR3 runs to 15 residues.